This record concerns one T cell receptor (beta chain) sequence. This clone is termed medium-sized (0.01 to 0.1%). No antigen is known for it. No much larger clone exists at a distance of one base, and base qualities are not known. To estimate absolute template abundance from read counts, synthetic TCR analog templates were spiked into each PCR. The immunoSEQ assay used bias-controlled V and J gene primers to amplify TCRbeta CDR3 regions from genomic DNA. Sequencing of rearranged TCRbeta segments was done at approximately 20X coverage. The original methods were these. Clustering was used to correct sequencing errors, and CDR3s were annotated against IMGT to assign V, D and J genes. Downstream analyses used only productive TCRbeta rearrangements, leaving out any out-of-frame or stop-codon sequences. Clonality was computed as one minus Shannon entropy normalized by the log of the number of unique productive sequences. Clones differing between time points or between blood and tumor were identified by Fisher's exact test with Benjamini-Hochberg correction at adjusted p below 0.01. TCRdb obtained this table from immuneACCESS and retained in-frame rearrangements with V and J assigned. These tables miss some clones; where compared with another copy, unresolved V genes account for less than half of the shortfall, and the remainder is unexplained. V and J calls and clone size are as listed in that table; D and trimming were resolved from the DNA. This sample comprises under 45,000 clones, approximately 80% of them detected only once. The top ten clones comprise more than 15% of the sample.

This sample was included in a study of PD-L1 blockade in urothelial cancer (dated by TCRdb to the late 2010s). Regarding the research as a whole: Therapy was started in the mid-2010s for all patients, and atezolizumab 1,200 mg was administered intravenously every 3 weeks. About 90% of the 29 patients were identified as males with urothelial cancer of bladder origin, and a prior smoking history was reported by 18 of 29 patients. An ECOG performance status of 0 or 1 was recorded for the patients, and 0 to 3 prior chemotherapy regimens had been received by the patients. Blood samples were analyzed 3 weeks after the start of treatment (second dose) and 6 weeks after the start of treatment. A median of roughly 140,000 T cells and 80,000 or so unique TCRs was obtained from blood samples, and a median clonality of about 0.08 was observed. The study was an exploratory multi-omic analysis of somatic, immune and clinical correlates of response to PD-L1 blockade with atezolizumab in urothelial cancer. TCR sequencing covered pretreatment tumor samples and matched, serially collected peripheral blood taken before and after atezolizumab treatment. Progression-free survival longer than 6 months counted as durable clinical benefit, and TCR features were additionally tested against both progression-free and overall survival. In the same patients, pretreatment tumors underwent whole exome sequencing and RNA sequencing in addition to TCR sequencing. Ten or so patients reached durable clinical benefit, while 20 patients did not. Some 29 patients had pretreatment blood TCR-seq, about 24 had at least one posttreatment blood collection, and about 24 had tumor TCR-seq. The paper's findings and limits, for the study overall: Improved progression-free and overall survival was associated with having pretreatment peripheral blood TCR clonality below the median. Because the sample size was small (n ≈ 28) and many of the analyses were exploratory, the results are meant to be hypothesis-generating. Patients with durable benefit showed greater expansion of tumor-associated TCR clones in peripheral blood 3 weeks after starting treatment (n ≈ 21, p = 0.022).

A cohort of 25 to 30 patients with locally advanced or metastatic urothelial carcinoma, treated at Memorial Sloan Kettering on a trial protocol, was included. Peripheral blood mononuclear cells were collected pretreatment and during treatment, with between 1 and 8 total time points obtained per patient. The Qiagen DNeasy Blood extraction kit was used to purify genomic DNA from total PBMCs and from tumor samples. PBMCs were collected pretreatment and during treatment, and were isolated and stored as previously described. As encoded in the germline V gene, CDR1 is SGHTA while CDR2 is FQGTGA. Including cysteine and phenylalanine, the CDR3 has 13 amino acids. Kept here is only the CDR3 DNA, which spans 39 bases and is read in frame from base 1. A distance of 9 bases separates the germline ends of V and J, which lose 5 bases and 2 bases respectively.

The chain is encoded by TRBV7-3 joined to TRBJ1-2; TRBD1 is a weak D gene call, 6 bases matching. This clonotype was obtained from a man aged 55 to 70 with urothelial cancer. Sequenced here: PBMCs, sampled around atezolizumab (anti-PD-L1) treatment. The DNA is TGTGCCAGCAGCCCCGGACAGAACTATGGCTACACCTTC. This gives the protein CASSPGQNYGYTF.